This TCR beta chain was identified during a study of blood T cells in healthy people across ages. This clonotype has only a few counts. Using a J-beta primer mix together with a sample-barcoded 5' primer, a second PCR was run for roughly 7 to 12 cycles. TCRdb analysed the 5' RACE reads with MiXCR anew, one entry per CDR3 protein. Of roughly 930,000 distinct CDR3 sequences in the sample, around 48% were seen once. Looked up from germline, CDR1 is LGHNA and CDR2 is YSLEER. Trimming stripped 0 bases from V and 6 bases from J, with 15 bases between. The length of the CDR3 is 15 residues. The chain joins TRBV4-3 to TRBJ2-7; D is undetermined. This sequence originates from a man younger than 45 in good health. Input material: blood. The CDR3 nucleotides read TGCGCCAGCAGCCAAGATCACTACTCGGAATCCGAGCAGTACTTC. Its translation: CASSQDHYSESEQYF.